The rows below give T cell receptor beta chains drawn from one sample of a study of blood T cell repertoires in COVID-19. Assay: immunoSEQ multiplex PCR; the TCRdb copy retains only in-frame clones and omits some. The repertoire holds 150,000 to 200,000 clones, with roughly nine tenths as singletons. The source material was peripheral blood. These TCRs come from a man aged 65-85 years with active or convalescent COVID-19. CDR3s include the opening cysteine and the closing phenylalanine or tryptophan. The D gene is left open where the match is weak. A row's size may be missing; if present it is once, few, many or a size class.

TRBV5-1,TRBD1,TRBJ2-1,NA,TGCGCCAGCAGCGAAAACCCGGGACAGTACAATGAGCAGTTCTTC,CASSENPGQYNEQFF
TRBV5-1,NA,TRBJ1-6,few,TGCGCCAGCAGCTTATCCTCAGGGGACTATAATTCACCCCTCCACTTT,CASSLSSGDYNSPLHF
TRBV30,NA,TRBJ1-5,NA,TGTGCCTGGACTGGGGGGAGCAATCAGCCCCAGCATTTT,CAWTGGSNQPQHF
TRBV24-1,NA,TRBJ2-7,NA,TGTGCCACCAGTGATTTTGGTGAATCCCGGGTCGAGCAGTACTTC,CATSDFGESRVEQYF
TRBV10-1,NA,TRBJ1-1,once,TGCGCCAGCAGTGCCTCCCTTTGGAACACTGAAGCTTTCTTT,CASSASLWNTEAFF
TRBV5-1,TRBD2,TRBJ2-2,NA,TGCGCCAGCAGCCCGCGGGAGGGCGGGGGAAACACCGGGGAGCTGTTTTTT,CASSPREGGGNTGELFF
TRBV5-1,TRBD1,TRBJ2-1,NA,TGCGCCAGCAGCGCGGGACAGGGGGCTGGGAATGAGCAGTTCTTC,CASSAGQGAGNEQFF
TRBV3-1/TRBV3-2,TRBD1,TRBJ2-7,NA,TGTGCCAGCAGCCTACAGGGGTCCTCCTACGAGCAGTACTTC,CASSLQGSSYEQYF
TRBV6-5,NA,TRBJ2-2,few,TGTGCCAGCAGTCCGCAGGGCGGGGAGCTGTTTTTT,CASSPQGGELFF
TRBV23-1,TRBD2,TRBJ2-2,few,TGCGCCAGCAGCCAAAGAGGACTAGCGGGAGTCCCTAGCGGGGAGCTGTTTTTT,CASSQRGLAGVPSGELFF
TRBV30,NA,TRBJ2-7,NA,TGTGCCTGGAGTGTTTGGGGCGGGGCTACCTACGAGCAGTACTTC,CAWSVWGGATYEQYF
TRBV27,NA,TRBJ1-6,NA,TGTGCCAGCAGTTTAGAACCCCCACGAAGACCAAGGGGTTCACCCCTCCACTTT,CASSLEPPRRPRGSPLHF
TRBV10-3,TRBD1,TRBJ2-3,once,TGTGCCATCAGTGGGACAGGGGCCAAAGATACGCAGTATTTT,CAISGTGAKDTQYF
TRBV5-1,NA,TRBJ2-7,NA,TGCGCCAGCAGCAGAGAGACAGGAGCCTACGAGCAGTACTTC,CASSRETGAYEQYF
TRBV7-9,NA,TRBJ1-1,NA,TGTGCCAGCAGCTTAATAGGGGAGGGCACTGAAGCTTTCTTT,CASSLIGEGTEAFF
TRBV7-9,TRBD1,TRBJ1-5,NA,TGTGCCAGCAGTTCAGGGGGTTTGGAGCCCCAGCATTTT,CASSSGGLEPQHF